The 23 T cell receptor beta chains below were found in one sample sequenced in a study of blood T cell repertoires in COVID-19. Clones were sequenced by immunoSEQ multiplex PCR, and TCRdb holds only the in-frame ones, with some missing. Of under 150,000 clones in the sample, about three quarters are singletons; the top ten hold approximately 2.3%. Sequenced: peripheral blood. All receptors derive from a woman in her 70s with acute or convalescent COVID-19.

The rearrangement joins TRBV5-4 to TRBJ1-1; tentative D call: TRBD1 (6 bases). The length of the CDR3 is 15 residues. V was pared by 3 bases and J by 4 bases, with 16 bases between. Germline assignment: CDR1 SGHNT and CDR2 YYREEE (reference sequence). The CDR3 sequence: CASSSTQGLSTEAFF. CDR3 sequence (DNA): TGTGCCAGCAGCTCCACACAGGGTTTGAGCACTGAAGCTTTCTTT.

This clone was detected many times. The chain recombines TRBV28 with TRBJ1-2; possibly TRBD1 for D (6 bases). Trimming pared 5 bases from V and 4 bases from J, leaving 14 bases between. The germline V gene has CDR1 MDHEN and CDR2 SYDVKM. This CDR3 comprises 14 residues. The CDR3 nucleotides are TGTGCCAGCAGTACCTACAGGGCGGTCTATGGCTACACCTTC. It specifies CASSTYRAVYGYTF.

The chain couples TRBV7-2 to TRBJ1-1; 8 positions match TRBD1. Unmatched junction bases numbered 14, after V lost 1 base and J lost 7 bases. CDR1 and CDR2 from the germline V gene are SGHTA and FQGNSA. The CDR3 is made up of 17 amino acids. The CDR3 DNA sequence: TGTGCCAGCAGCTTAGGAGTCAGGGGCAGGGGGCGGGATGAAGCTTTCTTT. Translated, it gives CASSLGVRGRGRDEAFF. Based on the CDR3 plus reference TRBV7-2 and TRBJ1-1, the full variable domain is GAGVSQSPSNKVTEKGKDVELRCDPISGHTALYWYRQSLGQGLEFLIYFQGNSAPDKSGLPSDRFSAERTGGSVSTLTIQRTQQEDSAVYLCASSLGVRGRGRDEAFFGQGTRLTVV.

V gene TRBV19 combines with J gene TRBJ1-6; TRBD1 agrees at 7 bases. Germline CDR1 is LNHDA and CDR2 is SQIVND (reference sequence). Trimming took 4 bases from V and 9 from J; bases not matched to a gene: 3. This CDR3 spans 13 amino acids. CDR3 coding DNA: TGTGCCAGTAGTACGAGGACAGGTTCACCCCTCCACTTT. Its protein product is CASSTRTGSPLHF.

The rearrangement links TRBV6-5 to TRBJ1-6; weak D call: TRBD1 (6 bases). The germline CDR1 and CDR2 sequences are MNHEY and SVGAGI. CDR3 length equals 14 residues. The V gene lost 7 bases and the J gene lost 7 bases, with 14 bases spanning the gap. CDR3 nucleotide sequence: TGTGCCAGCATGGGGCGGGGGGCGAATTCACCCCTCCACTTT. Its translation: CASMGRGANSPLHF.

This chain links TRBV6-5 with TRBJ2-7, with D possibly TRBD1 on 5 matching bases. Trimming shortened V by 0 bases and J by 0 bases, and 9 bases separated the two germline ends. The CDR3 is 15 residues long. CDR1 MNHEY and CDR2 SVGAGI come from the germline V gene. For the CDR3, the DNA is TGTGCCAGCAGTTACTCGACAGCTACCTCCTACGAGCAGTACTTC. This sequence encodes CASSYSTATSYEQYF.

The chain employs TRBV7-2 and TRBJ2-1; 8 positions match TRBD2. J lost 3 bases, V lost 2 bases, and 6 bases had no gene match. CDR1 SGHTA and CDR2 FQGNSA come from the germline V gene. This CDR3 region has 16 residues. The CDR3 DNA reads as TGTGCCAGCAGCTTACAAGCGGGGGCCCACTACAATGAGCAGTTCTTC. Its translation is CASSLQAGAHYNEQFF.

The chain carries TRBV6-2 or TRBV6-3 and TRBJ1-6; the match to TRBD1 covers 9 bases. From germline, CDR1 is MNHEY and CDR2 SVGEGT. The CDR3 runs 14 residues. J gave up 10 bases and V 2 bases, and 3 bases lay outside the gene matches. Here the CDR3 DNA reads TGTGCCAGCAGTTACACAGGGGGCAAGTCACCCCTCCACTTT. Its translation: CASSYTGGKSPLHF.

The chain joins TRBV9 to TRBJ1-6; tentatively, D is TRBD1 (6 bases). The CDR3 extends over 14 amino acids. V was clipped by 1 base and J by 10 bases, with 12 bases between them. Germline CDR1 SGDLS, CDR2 YYNGEE. In DNA, the CDR3 is TGTGCCAGCAGCGTAAGACAGGATGACTCACCCCTCCACTTT. Protein sequence: CASSVRQDDSPLHF.

This clone appeared once. This chain joins TRBV7-8 and TRBJ2-7; perhaps TRBD2 as D (5 bases). Germline loops: CDR1 SGHVS, CDR2 FQNEAQ. This CDR3 spans 12 amino acids. V was pared by 5 bases and J by 7 bases, with 12 bases between. The CDR3: CASSPTGEEQYF. As DNA, the CDR3 is TGTGCCAGCAGCCCCACCGGGGAAGAGCAGTACTTC.

This clone was counted only a few times. The J gene is TRBJ2-7, the V gene TRBV29-1; 12 bases align to TRBD1. Germline V lookup: CDR1 SQVTM, CDR2 ANQGSEA. This CDR3 is 13 amino acids long. J lost 4 bases, V lost 7 bases, and 5 bases had no gene match. The CDR3 is CSATGQGAYEQYF. The DNA of the CDR3 is TGCAGCGCGACGGGACAGGGGGCTTACGAGCAGTACTTC.

The gene calls are TRBV19 and TRBJ2-3; a weak D match, TRBD2 (7 bases). This CDR3 has 17 residues. The V gene's germline CDR1 is LNHDA and CDR2 SQIVND (reference sequence). With 3 bases removed from V and 6 bases from J, the gap between germline ends came to 22 bases. CDR3 residues: CASSMGGFGLGVDTQYF. The CDR3 DNA reads TGTGCCAGTAGTATGGGGGGCTTCGGACTAGGGGTGGATACGCAGTATTTT.

The chain employs TRBV29-1 and TRBJ1-1, with 10 bases lining up with TRBD1. The CDR3 is made up of 14 amino acids. Germline lookup yields CDR1 SQVTM and CDR2 ANQGSEA. V lost 4 bases to trimming and J lost 4 bases; unmatched junction nucleotides: 6. The CDR3 DNA reads TGCAGCGTTGCCGGGACAGGGGTGGCCACTGAAGCTTTCTTT. This translates into CSVAGTGVATEAFF.

This chain joins TRBV4-1 and TRBJ1-2; tentative D call: TRBD1 (5 bases). This CDR3 spans 14 amino acids. Deletions cut 0 bases from V and 8 bases from J, with 13 bases between. Per the germline V gene, CDR1 is MGHRA and CDR2 is YSYEKL. CDR3 region: CASSQDDTGLGYTF. In nucleotides, the CDR3 is TGCGCCAGCAGCCAAGACGACACAGGTCTAGGCTACACCTTC.

The chain employs TRBV6-5 and TRBJ2-5, with D tentatively TRBD2 (6 bases). Trimming left V 6 bases short and J 5 bases short, with 16 bases between. The CDR3 totals 14 residues. Germline values: CDR1 MNHEY, CDR2 SVGAGI. CDR3 nucleotides: TGTGCCAGCAGCGGCGCTCTAGCGTCGGAGACCCAGTACTTC. Translation gives CASSGALASETQYF.

V gene TRBV28 combines with J gene TRBJ2-2; D is uncertain. V was shortened by 7 bases and J by 4 bases, with 7 bases between the two germline ends. This CDR3 spans 12 amino acids. Germline V gene lookup returns CDR1 MDHEN and CDR2 SYDVKM. The CDR3 nucleotides are TGTGCCAGCAATTCAGGCACCGGGGAGCTGTTTTTT. Its protein is CASNSGTGELFF.

The CDR3 sequence: CASSYFGPTANVLTF. CDR3 bases: TGTGCCAGCAGTTACTTCGGTCCTACGGCCAACGTCCTGACTTTC. The rearrangement joins TRBV6-5 to TRBJ2-6, with unresolved D. The germline CDR1 and CDR2 sequences are MNHEY and SVGAGI. V lost 1 base to trimming and J lost 6 bases, with 10 bases between them. The CDR3 covers 15 residues.

The chain uses TRBV28 and TRBJ2-3; TRBD2 matches at 9 bases. V lost 5 bases and J lost 5; bases outside the gene matches: 8. The germline V gene encodes CDR1 MDHEN and CDR2 SYDVKM. The length of the CDR3 is 15 residues. The DNA for the CDR3 is TGTGCCAGCAGTCTTCCAGCGGGAGGTGAAGATACGCAGTATTTT. As protein: CASSLPAGGEDTQYF.

This clone was picked up a small number of times. This chain joins TRBV5-1 and TRBJ1-1; D is perhaps TRBD1 (6 bases). V was clipped by 4 bases and J by 0 bases, with 10 bases between them. Per germline, CDR1 SGHRS and CDR2 YFSETQ. This CDR3 is built from 14 residues. The CDR3, as DNA: TGCGCCAGCAGCCTAAGGACAGTGAACACTGAAGCTTTCTTT. Protein: CASSLRTVNTEAFF. Together with reference TRBV5-1 and TRBJ1-1, the CDR3 gives the full variable domain: KAGVTQTPRYLIKTRGQQVTLSCSPISGHRSVSWYQQTPGQGLQFLFEYFSETQRNKGNFPGRFSGRQFSNSRSEMNVSTLELGDSALYLCASSLRTVNTEAFFGQGTRLTVV.

The V call is TRBV6-5, the J call TRBJ1-1; unclear D gene. V lost 1 base and J lost 4, with 16 bases in between. Germline V gene sequence: CDR1 MNHEY, CDR2 SVGAGI. This CDR3 spans 16 amino acids. CDR3 residues: CASSYYSQRGSTEAFF. CDR3 DNA sequence: TGTGCCAGCAGTTACTATTCCCAGAGAGGGAGCACTGAAGCTTTCTTT.

This clone was picked up a small number of times. V is TRBV29-1 and J is TRBJ1-1; possible D gene TRBD1, 5 bases. In germline, CDR1 is SQVTM, CDR2 ANQGSEA. V gave up 4 bases and J gave up 1 base, with 16 bases separating them. The CDR3 contains 15 residues. CDR3 sequence reads: CSVVGGEGGNTEAFF. CDR3 DNA: TGCAGCGTTGTAGGAGGGGAAGGTGGGAACACTGAAGCTTTCTTT.

With regard to this clone: Other DNA sequences of this sample code for an identical CDR3. The J gene is TRBJ2-1, the V gene TRBV5-1; 10 bases are a match to TRBD2. The CDR3 covers 15 residues. The germline V gene encodes CDR1 SGHRS and CDR2 YFSETQ. Germline trimming cut 3 bases from V and 6 bases from J; bases unmatched to any gene: 6. The CDR3 here is CASSSLAGPPNEQFF. Written as DNA, the CDR3 is TGCGCCAGCAGCTCACTAGCGGGGCCTCCCAATGAGCAGTTCTTC.

J is TRBJ2-7 and V is TRBV7-9; 10 positions match TRBD1. The germline gives CDR1 SEHNR, CDR2 FQNEAQ (reference sequence). This CDR3 has 14 residues. Trimming took 7 bases from V and 5 from J; bases not matched to a gene: 8. The DNA of the CDR3 is TGTGCCAGCACCTCCGGACAGGGGGTGCACGAGCAGTACTTC. Residues: CASTSGQGVHEQYF.